Sequencing of this T cell receptor (beta chain) was carried out in a study of CXCR4 blockade with PD-1 therapy in pancreatic cancer (dated by TCRdb to the late 2010s). Turning to the overall study: The study analyzed resected pancreatic ductal adenocarcinoma using both multiplex immunohistochemistry and TCRbeta immunosequencing, alongside ex vivo slice culture that tested PD-1 and CXCR4 blockade. Two geographically distinct regions were TCR-sequenced from each of over 5 tumors to assess intratumoral heterogeneity. Results and caveats for the whole study, not just this receptor: Although tumors showed clonal expansion, with a mean productive clonality of approximately 0.15 compared with under 0.055 in healthy blood, clonality was not correlated with survival. The frequency of each amino acid clone correlated strongly with the number of distinct nucleotide rearrangements encoding that clone, suggesting convergent selection driven by common tumor antigens. Because only TCRbeta chains were sequenced, true antigen-specificity overlap among convergent dominant clones remained unconfirmed while awaiting paired alpha-beta single-cell sequencing.

This clone came up a few times. Its target antigen remains unknown. No quality values exist for individual bases; no much larger clone is one base distant. The archived tumor blocks were obtained from patients to whom no neoadjuvant therapy had been administered before resection. The preserved-tissue arm of the study used about 30 surgical resection samples from 20 to 25 previously untreated pancreatic ductal adenocarcinoma patients. For the resection arm, DNA was extracted from ten 5-micron curls of FFPE tumor adjacent to the multiplex immunohistochemistry slide. TCRbeta CDR3 regions were immunosequenced from extracted DNA using the immunoSEQ Assay at Adaptive Biotechnologies. Regarding the original processing steps: To quantify the absolute abundance of each unique TCRbeta CDR3, sequences were collapsed and filtered. Clonality was calculated as 1 minus Pielou's evenness, with only productive in-frame rearrangements included in the computation. Regional overlap tracked the top 100 nucleotide rearrangements across paired samples, with Morisita index comparing paired versus unrelated samples. The immunoSEQ Rearrangement Details tool was used to assess convergence of nucleotide rearrangements onto identical amino acid sequences. TCRdb took this table from immuneACCESS and kept in-frame rearrangements with V and J called. Such tables lack part of the clones; where checked against another copy, unresolved V genes explain under half of the gap, and the rest is unexplained. That table furnishes V, J and clone size, whereas the DNA furnished D and trimming. The sample includes about 1,700 clones, with around 36% observed a single time. The biggest ten clones account for about an eighth of the sample.

CDR1 and CDR2 are drawn from the germline V gene: LGHNT, FRNRAP. The CDR3 goes from the cysteine to the phenylalanine over 12 residues. The sequence is cut down to CDR3 DNA, 36 bases in frame from base 1. Sequencing was carried out using tumor tissue. The receptor was derived from a human donor with pancreatic ductal adenocarcinoma. In this chain, TRBV12-5 is recombined with TRBJ2-1, with an unclear D gene assignment. The encoded CDR3 is CASTSLGNEQFF. Read as DNA, the sequence is TGTGCCAGCACCTCCCTGGGCAATGAGCAGTTCTTC. Where the CDR3 stops, the reference TRBV12-5 and TRBJ2-1 genes take over; the full variable domain is DARVTQTPRHKVTEMGQEVTMRCQPILGHNTVFWYRQTMMQGLELLAYFRNRAPLDDSGMPKDRFSAEMPDATLATLKIQPSEPRDSAVYFCASTSLGNEQFFGPGTRLTVL.